This T cell receptor beta chain was sequenced during a study of blood T cell repertoires in COVID-19. The overall study: Acute-phase and convalescent COVID-19 samples originated in the United States, Italy and Spain. T cells, B-cell-depleted T cells, or PBMCs provided the cDNA or gDNA that served as material.

Clones were read by immunoSEQ multiplex PCR, and TCRdb kept only the in-frame ones, dropping some. This table has over 100,000 clones, around 92% appearing once. This CDR3 has 15 residues. V lost 6 bases and J lost 4; bases outside the gene matches: 3. CDR1 and CDR2 from the germline V gene are LNHDA and SQIVND (reference sequence). The sequence was collected from a man in his late teens or twenties with acute or convalescent COVID-19. The sequencing input was peripheral blood. This rearrangement joins TRBV19 to TRBJ2-1; 13 bases align to TRBD2. The CDR3 coding sequence is TGTGCCAGTAGAATGGGACTAGCGGGATACAATGAGCAGTTCTTC. Translated: CASRMGLAGYNEQFF.